The sequence of this T cell receptor beta chain was determined in a study of blood T cells in healthy people across ages. The authors ran a second PCR of roughly 7 to 11 cycles using a sample-barcoded 5' primer and a J-beta primer mix. TCRdb used MiXCR to reprocess the 5' RACE reads, holding one entry per CDR3 protein. This sample has about 2 million distinct CDR3 sequences, with around 48% found just once. J was trimmed by 2 bases and V by 4 bases; bases with no gene match: 5. Per germline, CDR1 SGHRS and CDR2 YFSETQ. This CDR3 has 15 residues. This clonotype was detected only a few times. Its antigen remains unidentified. Donation came from healthy Caucasian individuals in Russia who were aged roughly 6 to 95. Study-wide points: It was held that diversity estimates obtained from one million T cells represented underestimates. A strong correlation was found between TCR beta diversity and the percentage of naive T cells. TCR beta diversity per million T cells fell roughly linearly with age.

This clonotype originated in a woman aged 40 to 50 in good health. The chain joins TRBV5-1 to TRBJ2-5; 10 positions match TRBD2. Specimen: blood. CDR3 protein: CASSPGLAEQETQYF. CDR3 nucleotides: TGCGCCAGCAGCCCCGGACTAGCGGAACAAGAGACCCAGTACTTC.